What follows describes a single TCR beta chain. What it binds is unknown. The record originates from a study of T cell responses to AZD1222 COVID-19 vaccine. Findings and caveats of the study: The donors showed a predominance of white British ancestry and of females, with possible underestimation of clonal diversity. Every sample of the repertoires postdated the peak T cell response. CD4 TCRs associated with vaccination spanned spike, dominating at 160-218 and 743-854.

CDR1 and CDR2 from the germline V gene are GTSNPN and SVGIG (reference sequence). The CDR3 runs to 12 residues. V lost 4 bases, J lost 0 bases, and 6 bases lay in between. Repertoires were generated with immunoSEQ multiplex PCR, while TCRdb's copy carries only in-frame clones and drops some. The table has 90,000 to 120,000 clones, about 89% seen once. J is TRBJ1-1 and V is TRBV30; no reliable D call. Material: peripheral blood, obtained 28 days after the second dose of the MenACWY control vaccine. This sequence was found in an adult who received the MenACWY meningococcal vaccine as a control. This chain's CDR3 is CAWTQLNTEAFF. The CDR3, as DNA: TGTGCCTGGACCCAGCTGAACACTGAAGCTTTCTTT.